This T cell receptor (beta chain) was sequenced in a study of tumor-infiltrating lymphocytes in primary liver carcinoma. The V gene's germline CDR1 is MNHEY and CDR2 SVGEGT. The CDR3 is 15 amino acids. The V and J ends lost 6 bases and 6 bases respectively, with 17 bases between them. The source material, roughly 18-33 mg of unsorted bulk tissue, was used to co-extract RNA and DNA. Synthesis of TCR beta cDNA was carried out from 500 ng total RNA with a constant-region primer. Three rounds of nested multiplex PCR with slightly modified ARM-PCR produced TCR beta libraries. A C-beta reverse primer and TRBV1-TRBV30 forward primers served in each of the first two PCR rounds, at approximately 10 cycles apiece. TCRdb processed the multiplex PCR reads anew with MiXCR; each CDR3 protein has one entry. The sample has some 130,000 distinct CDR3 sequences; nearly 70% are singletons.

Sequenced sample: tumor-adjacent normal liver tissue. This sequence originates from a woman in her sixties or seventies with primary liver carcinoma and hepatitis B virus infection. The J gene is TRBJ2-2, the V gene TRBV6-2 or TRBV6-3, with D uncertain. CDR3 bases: TGTGCCAGCAGAAACGGATGGGATGTTGCCGGGGAGCTGTTTTTT. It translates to CASRNGWDVAGELFF.